Listed here are 6 T cell receptor beta chains from one sample, sequenced in a study of T-cell reconstitution after alpha-beta-depleted transplantation in children. Unique molecular identifiers were built into the TCRbeta library. TCRdb re-called the PCR reads with MiXCR, one entry per CDR3 protein. The table shows 250,000 to 400,000 distinct CDR3 sequences, with 20% to 30% occurring only once. Sequencing used PBMCs, mostly from graft donor cells, obtained 180 days after TCRalphabeta/CD19-depleted stem cell transplant. The source is a male patient under 18 who had a stem cell transplant for acute lymphoblastic leukemia, so the T cells may come from the graft donor.

This clonotype was counted only a few times. V usage is TRBV15 and J usage is TRBJ2-7; 10 nucleotides match TRBD2. The CDR3 is made up of 14 amino acids. Trimming took 8 bases from V and 1 from J; bases not matched to a gene: 5. Germline CDR1 is LNHNV and CDR2 is YYDKDF (reference sequence). The CDR3: CATRGLAASYEQYF. The CDR3 nucleotides are TGTGCCACCCGAGGACTAGCGGCATCCTACGAGCAGTACTTC.

This clonotype has more than one count but fewer than ten. The V call is TRBV7-7, the J call TRBJ2-7; D unclear. The CDR3 totals 15 residues. The V gene lost 1 base and the J gene lost 5 bases, with 15 bases spanning the gap. CDR1 and CDR2 (germline): SSHAT, FNYEAQ (reference sequence). CDR3 region: CASSLDTSPFNEQYF. The CDR3 region has the DNA TGTGCCAGCAGCTTAGACACAAGCCCCTTTAACGAGCAGTACTTC.

This clonotype was seen many times. The genes are TRBV7-2 and TRBJ2-1, with 11 bases matching TRBD2. CDR1 is SGHTA and CDR2 is FQGNSA in the germline V gene. This CDR3 has 16 amino acids. V was pared by 5 bases and J by 4 bases, with 7 bases of the junction left unmatched. For the CDR3, the DNA is TGTGCCAGCAGCAGATCCGGGACTAGCGGTTACAATGAGCAGTTCTTC. This translates into CASSRSGTSGYNEQFF.

The chain is built from TRBV14 and TRBJ2-7, with D maybe TRBD1 (5 bases). Germline V gives CDR1 SGHDN, CDR2 FVKESK. There are 16 residues in the CDR3. The V gene lost 5 bases and the J gene lost 3 bases, with 20 bases spanning the gap. CDR3 in DNA: TGTGCCAGCAGCGATCCGGTCCTAGGGGTCGACTACGAGCAGTACTTC. Protein sequence: CASSDPVLGVDYEQYF.

The chain couples TRBV10-1 to TRBJ2-3; no clear D gene. The CDR3 has 13 amino acids. Looked up from germline, CDR1 is WNHNN and CDR2 is SYGVQD (reference sequence). Trimming left V 3 bases short and J 4 bases short, with 8 bases between. In DNA, the CDR3 is TGCGCCAGCAGTGACCTCCCCCCAGATACGCAGTATTTT. Translated, it gives CASSDLPPDTQYF.

The table lists this clonotype with a count of one. The V call is TRBV6-1, the J call TRBJ1-2; 7 bases are shared with TRBD1. Germline V CDR1 and CDR2: MNHNS, SASEGT. V dropped 6 bases and J dropped 4; count of bases not matched to a gene: 8. This CDR3 spans 14 amino acids. The CDR3 DNA sequence: TGTGCCAGCAGGTTTCAGGGGGGAGGCTATGGCTACACCTTC. Its translation is CASRFQGGGYGYTF.